The 21 T cell receptor beta chains listed next were all sequenced from one sample in a study of CD8 T cells in ankylosing spondylitis. TCRdb re-called the 5' RACE reads with MiXCR, one entry per CDR3 protein. Here the sample spans roughly 200,000 distinct CDR3 sequences, about a quarter being singletons. The sequencing sample was made of blood, either unsorted or a sorted T cell fraction (not recorded which). These receptors all stem from a male donor with ankylosing spondylitis or in good health (not recorded which).

This clonotype was detected many times. The chain links TRBV29-1 to TRBJ2-1, with D perhaps matching TRBD2 (5 bases). The CDR3 spans 12 residues. Germline V gives CDR1 SQVTM, CDR2 ANQGSEA. V lost 4 bases and J lost 1, with 5 bases in between. CDR3 in DNA: TGCAGCGTTGCGGGGTCCTACAATGAGCAGTTCTTC. It codes for CSVAGSYNEQFF.

Points on this clonotype: A single base separates this from a much larger clone, so it may be a read error. The missing conserved phenylalanine or tryptophan at the end of this CDR3 makes a read error likely. This chain joins TRBV6-1 and TRBJ2-7; 10 positions agree with TRBD1. This CDR3 comprises 15 residues. With V trimmed by 2 bases and J by 3 bases, 4 bases remained unmatched. Germline assignment: CDR1 MNHNS and CDR2 SASEGT. The CDR3: CASSELGQGRYEQYL. The CDR3 region has the DNA TGTGCCAGCAGTGAACTGGGACAGGGGCGCTACGAGCAGTACTTA.

The rearrangement joins TRBV12-3 or TRBV12-4 to TRBJ2-3, with 8 bases lining up with TRBD1. The V segment lost 5 bases and the J segment 1 base; nucleotides outside the gene matches: 11. This CDR3 spans 17 amino acids. In DNA, the CDR3 is TGTGCCAGCAGTACAGACAGGGGAGGTAGCGGCACAGATACGCAGTATTTT. Protein: CASSTDRGGSGTDTQYF.

This clonotype appeared many times. In nucleotides, the CDR3 is TGTGCCAGCAGCGCGACTAGCGGGAGTTACGAGCAGTACTTC. Translated: CASSATSGSYEQYF. The genes are TRBV9 and TRBJ2-7; TRBD2 matches 12 bases. Germline CDR1 is SGDLS and CDR2 is YYNGEE. The CDR3 sequence is 14 residues long. Unmatched junction bases numbered 2, after V lost 3 bases and J lost 4 bases.

This chain links TRBV29-1 with TRBJ2-5; TRBD2 matches 8 bases. The CDR3 spans 13 residues. The junction had 4 bases not matched to a gene; V was cut back by 5 bases and J by 2 bases. The germline V gene has CDR1 SQVTM and CDR2 ANQGSEA. The DNA of the CDR3 is TGCAGCGTTCGGGGGGGGCAGCAAGAGACCCAGTACTTC. Protein sequence: CSVRGGQQETQYF.

This chain uses TRBV6-5 with TRBJ2-7; D gene ambiguous. The germline CDR1 and CDR2 sequences are MNHEY and SVGAGI. Trimming left V 4 bases short and J 5 bases short, with 12 bases between. The CDR3 extends over 13 amino acids. CDR3 nucleotide sequence: TGTGCCAGCAGTTTCTGGGGTTCCAACGAGCAGTACTTC. Its protein product is CASSFWGSNEQYF.

This clonotype was recorded at least ten times. The gene calls are TRBV7-2 and TRBJ1-3; 9 bases align to TRBD1. Germline-derived CDR1 and CDR2 are SGHTA and FQGNSA. Unmatched junction bases numbered 9, after V lost 5 bases and J lost 4 bases. The CDR3 length is 16 residues. CDR3 coding DNA: TGTGCCAGCAGCCCTAGCTGGGGGACAGGGGGAAACACCATATATTTT. Amino acids: CASSPSWGTGGNTIYF.

This chain links TRBV7-3 with TRBJ2-1; 9 nucleotides align to TRBD2. Trimming at V came to 2 bases and at J to 6 bases, leaving 5 bases not matched to a gene. The CDR3 contains 15 residues. CDR1 and CDR2 (germline): SGHTA, FQGTGA. The CDR3 reads CASSLQAGGGNEQFF. In nucleotides, the CDR3 is TGTGCCAGCAGCTTACAAGCGGGAGGAGGCAATGAGCAGTTCTTC.

The sample holds many counts of this clonotype. V is TRBV2 and J is TRBJ2-3; unclear D gene. The germline V gene encodes CDR1 SNHLY and CDR2 FYNNEI. Trimming stripped 2 bases from V and 1 base from J, with 7 bases between. The CDR3 runs to 14 residues. CDR3 nucleotides: TGTGCCAGCAGTGAAAGGGCCCGCACAGATACGCAGTATTTT. It encodes CASSERARTDTQYF.

This clonotype was counted at least ten times. This chain joins TRBV18 and TRBJ2-7, with D perhaps given as TRBD1 or TRBD2 (5 bases each). The V end lost 4 bases, the J end lost 4 bases, and 17 bases lay between the germline ends. The CDR3 loop spans 15 amino acids. Germline CDR1 and CDR2: KGHSH and LQKENI. CDR3 region: CASSQGRTQSYEQYF. CDR3 sequence (DNA): TGTGCCAGCTCACAGGGACGGACACAAAGTTACGAGCAGTACTTC.

This clonotype was found many times. V usage is TRBV5-5 and J usage is TRBJ2-5; D is uncertain. The V and J ends lost 4 bases and 1 base respectively, with 8 bases between them. Germline-derived CDR1 and CDR2 are SGHKS and YYEKEE (reference sequence). The length of the CDR3 is 13 residues. CDR3: CASSLWTQETQYF. CDR3 nucleotides: TGTGCCAGCAGCCTGTGGACCCAAGAGACCCAGTACTTC.

The chain employs TRBV10-3 and TRBJ2-1; 7 bases line up with TRBD1. CDR1 is ENHRY and CDR2 is SYGVKD in the germline V gene. V shed 6 bases and J 1 base; nucleotides not matched to a gene: 12. The CDR3 has 17 residues. The CDR3 DNA is TGTGCCATCAGCAAGGAAGACAGGGCCAGTTCCTACAATGAGCAGTTCTTC. Encoded protein: CAISKEDRASSYNEQFF.

This clonotype came up a few times. The chain couples TRBV20-1 to TRBJ1-2; no definite D call. Germline CDR1 is DFQATT and CDR2 is SNEGSKA (reference sequence). There are 15 residues in the CDR3. Trimming stripped 3 bases from V and 6 bases from J, with 20 bases between. The CDR3, as DNA: TGCAGTGCTAGGGACGGACCATTTCGCGGAGATGGCTACACCTTC. Translation: CSARDGPFRGDGYTF.

The chain joins TRBV20-1 to TRBJ2-3, with 8 bases fitting TRBD1. The CDR3 totals 14 residues. The ends lost 0 bases at V and 6 bases at J; junction bases unmatched: 5. Germline V gene data show CDR1 as DFQATT and CDR2 as SNEGSKA (reference sequence). CDR3 DNA: TGCAGTGCTAGAGATACAGGGGGTATCGATACGCAGTATTTT. The encoded protein is CSARDTGGIDTQYF.

The rearrangement uses TRBV25-1 and TRBJ2-1; D is possibly TRBD1 (6 bases). The CDR3 runs to 13 residues. Trimming removed 6 bases at V and 6 bases at J, with 12 bases between. The V gene's germline CDR1 is MGHDK and CDR2 SYGVNS. CDR3 sequence reads: CASRVQGGNEQFF. CDR3 coding DNA: TGTGCCAGCAGAGTACAGGGCGGCAATGAGCAGTTCTTC.

The gene calls are TRBV29-1 and TRBJ2-1; 8 nucleotides align to TRBD2. This CDR3 region has 14 residues. V trimming: 4 bases; J trimming: 4 bases; junction bases outside the gene matches: 6. Germline V lookup: CDR1 SQVTM, CDR2 ANQGSEA. The chain's CDR3 is CSVGTSGRYNEQFF. The DNA for the CDR3 is TGCAGCGTTGGTACTAGCGGCAGATACAATGAGCAGTTCTTC.

The chain is built from TRBV20-1 and TRBJ2-7; 7 nucleotides match TRBD2. This CDR3 region has 14 residues. CDR1 is DFQATT, CDR2 SNEGSKA, per germline (reference sequence). The junction had 9 bases not matched to a gene; V was cut back by 3 bases and J by 4 bases. CDR3 nucleotides: TGCAGTGCTAGCCTCCCGGGACTAACTTACGAGCAGTACTTC. Encoded protein: CSASLPGLTYEQYF.

J is TRBJ2-7 and V is TRBV12-3 or TRBV12-4; D ambiguous. CDR3 length: 13 amino acids. Trimming took off 2 bases at V and 2 bases at J, with 7 bases between the two ends. The CDR3 sequence is CASSLSDTYEQYF. The CDR3 nucleotides are TGTGCCAGCAGTTTATCTGATACCTACGAGCAGTACTTC.

This clonotype was seen only a few times. The chain is built from TRBV20-1 and TRBJ2-3, with 9 bases lining up with TRBD2. V lost 6 bases, J lost 4 bases, and 11 bases stayed unmatched. The CDR3 is 15 amino acids. Germline V gene sequence: CDR1 DFQATT, CDR2 SNEGSKA (reference sequence). The CDR3 region is CSAPSGGRAADTQYF. Here the CDR3 DNA reads TGCAGTGCCCCCTCGGGCGGGAGGGCCGCAGATACGCAGTATTTT.

This clonotype appeared a few times. The CDR3 sequence is CASSPTATNEKLFF. The CDR3 coding sequence is TGTGCCAGCTCACCAACGGCAACTAATGAAAAACTGTTTTTT. The chain combines TRBV18 with TRBJ1-4, with no clear D. Deletions cut 2 bases from V and 0 bases from J, with 4 bases between. There are 14 residues in the CDR3. CDR1 is KGHSH and CDR2 is LQKENI in the germline V gene.

This clonotype was seen at least ten times. CDR3 in DNA: TGCGCCAGCAGCCAACCCGCGGCCAGGACGTACTATGGCTACACCTTC. Protein: CASSQPAARTYYGYTF. This rearrangement joins TRBV4-1 to TRBJ1-2; D is uncertain. CDR3 size: 16 residues. CDR1 and CDR2 (germline): MGHRA, YSYEKL. V gave up 2 bases and J gave up 3 bases, with 16 bases separating them.